These 8 T cell receptor beta chains originate from one sample sequenced in a study of a mutant IDH1 vaccine in newly diagnosed glioma. Assay used: immunoSEQ multiplex PCR; TCRdb lists only in-frame clones, some missing. The sample comprises about 20,000 clones, roughly 86% of which are singletons, and 13% rests with the top ten. These receptors have no known antigen. Time point indicated: week 23, last vaccination. Vaccination used 300 ug of mutant IDH1 20-mer peptide per dose, with topical imiquimod. The material sequenced was PBMCs, taken from a glioma patient whose treatment included an IDH1 peptide vaccine. These receptors came from a man aged 25 to 45 with glioma.

The rearrangement joins TRBV9 to TRBJ2-5, with D possibly called TRBD1 or TRBD2 (5 bases each). The germline V gene has CDR1 SGDLS and CDR2 YYNGEE. This CDR3 region has 15 residues. Trimming pared 3 bases from V and 1 base from J, leaving 13 bases between. The CDR3 protein is CASSEGSGAQETQYF. The CDR3 region has the DNA TGTGCCAGCAGCGAGGGGAGCGGAGCCCAAGAGACCCAGTACTTC.

This clone was seen a handful of times. The chain couples TRBV30 to TRBJ1-5; maybe TRBD1 (5 bases). The germline gives CDR1 GTSNPN, CDR2 SVGIG (reference sequence). V dropped 7 bases and J dropped 7 bases, with 20 bases sitting between them. The CDR3 runs 14 residues. For the CDR3, the DNA is TGTGCCTCGGGTAGCGGCAGGGTCGGACAGCCCCAGCATTTT. It codes for CASGSGRVGQPQHF.

The chain joins TRBV19 to TRBJ1-5; no clear D. Between the trimmed V and J ends, which lost 5 bases and 3 bases, there was a span of 8 bases. Germline V gene data show CDR1 as LNHDA and CDR2 as SQIVND (reference sequence). The CDR3 runs to 13 residues. For the CDR3, the DNA is TGTGCCAGTAGTTCGGGCCTCAATCAGCCCCAGCATTTT. Translating gives CASSSGLNQPQHF.

This clone has a handful of counts. The chain carries TRBV11-2 and TRBJ1-4; a weak D match, TRBD1 (5 bases). CDR1 and CDR2 from the germline V gene are SGHAT and FQNNGV. Between the trimmed V and J ends, which lost 0 bases and 6 bases, there was a span of 11 bases. The CDR3 is 15 residues long. The CDR3 spells CASSLDRGYYEKLFF. The CDR3, as DNA: TGTGCCAGCAGCTTAGATCGGGGGTATTATGAAAAACTGTTTTTT.

The chain carries TRBV7-9 and TRBJ2-1; D remains ambiguous. CDR1 and CDR2 (germline): SEHNR, FQNEAQ (reference sequence). The CDR3 has 14 residues. Trimming removed 0 bases from V and 7 bases from J, with 10 bases in between. CDR3 in DNA: TGTGCCAGCAGCTTAGCACTAAACTTGAATGAGCAGTTCTTC. As protein: CASSLALNLNEQFF.

This CDR3 reads CASTKQGEGARTEAFF. CDR3 DNA: TGTGCCAGTACCAAACAAGGGGAAGGGGCGAGGACTGAAGCTTTCTTT. This rearrangement joins TRBV19 to TRBJ1-1, with D perhaps matching TRBD1 (5 bases). CDR1 is LNHDA, CDR2 SQIVND, per germline (reference sequence). V was shortened by 7 bases and J by 5 bases, with 23 bases between the two germline ends. The CDR3 consists of 16 residues.

This sequence joins TRBV10-1 and TRBJ2-7, with D maybe TRBD2 (5 bases). Germline-derived CDR1 and CDR2 are WNHNN and SYGVQD (reference sequence). The CDR3 consists of 14 residues. The germline V and J ends were trimmed by 3 bases and 3 bases, with 12 bases remaining between them. In DNA, the CDR3 is TGCGCCAGCAGTGAAGCGGCGGGCCGCTACGAGCAGTACTTC. Amino acid sequence: CASSEAAGRYEQYF.

V and J are TRBV19 and TRBJ2-2; D is unresolved. Germline V gives CDR1 LNHDA, CDR2 SQIVND (reference sequence). With 3 bases removed from V and 4 bases from J, the gap between germline ends came to 6 bases. The CDR3 runs to 13 residues. The chain's CDR3 is CASSIPATGELFF. CDR3 nucleotides: TGTGCCAGTAGTATCCCCGCCACCGGGGAGCTGTTTTTT.